This T cell receptor (beta chain) was captured by sequencing in a study of blood T cell repertoires in COVID-19. Produced via immunoSEQ multiplex PCR; TCRdb's table is partial and in-frame only. The sample yields about 170,000 clones, more than 65% seen once. The receptor was isolated from a woman of 80 years or more with active or convalescent COVID-19. Sequencing used peripheral blood.

In DNA, the CDR3 is TGTGCCAGCAGTAGTAGGGGACTAGCGGCAAATGAGCAGTTCTTC. This translates into CASSSRGLAANEQFF. V and J are TRBV6-2 or TRBV6-3 and TRBJ2-1; 11 bases fit TRBD2. The CDR3 covers 15 residues. With 5 bases clipped from V and 7 bases from J, the junction kept 7 bases outside the gene matches. Germline V gene lookup returns CDR1 MNHEY and CDR2 SVGEGT.